The 16 T cell receptor beta chains below were found in one sample sequenced in a study of OX40 agonist ivuxolimab in advanced cancers. TCRdb keeps only in-frame clones here, not all; method: immunoSEQ multiplex PCR. The data hold tens of thousands of clones, with 84% observed a single time. The specimen comprised CD4+ or CD8+ T cells sorted from blood, sampled in a trial of the OX40 agonist ivuxolimab. These receptors were taken from an adult with an advanced solid tumor such as melanoma, head and neck, liver or kidney cancer.

The chain uses TRBV12-5 and TRBJ2-7, with D perhaps TRBD2 (6 bases). The length of the CDR3 is 13 residues. V was pared by 5 bases and J by 5 bases, with 13 bases between. Germline assignment: CDR1 LGHNT and CDR2 FRNRAP. The CDR3 spells CASGLSGDDEQYF. Written as DNA, the CDR3 is TGTGCTAGTGGTCTTAGCGGTGATGACGAGCAGTACTTC.

CDR3 sequence (DNA): TGCGCCAGCAGCTTGGACGGACAGAAGCCATATGAAGCTTTCTTT. Its protein is CASSLDGQKPYEAFF. The J gene is TRBJ1-1, the V gene TRBV5-1, with a tentative D call TRBD1 (6 bases). From germline, CDR1 is SGHRS and CDR2 YFSETQ. This CDR3 has 15 residues. V lost 0 bases to trimming and J lost 7 bases, with 16 bases between them.

The CDR3 nucleotides read TGTGCCAGCAGCCCCCGGGACGTAGGGTATTACGAGCAGTACTTC. Its translation is CASSPRDVGYYEQYF. The rearrangement uses TRBV7-2 and TRBJ2-7; either TRBD1 or TRBD2 may fit D (5 bases each). With 5 bases removed from V and 4 bases from J, the gap between germline ends came to 18 bases. The CDR3 is 15 amino acids. Germline V gene lookup returns CDR1 SGHTA and CDR2 FQGNSA.

The chain carries TRBV5-6 and TRBJ1-1, with D maybe TRBD1 (5 bases). Germline V CDR1 and CDR2: SGHDT, YYEEEE. The CDR3 is 13 residues long. Trimming cost V 0 bases and J 3 bases, with 6 bases left between them. Here the CDR3 reads CASSLGRDTEAFF. The CDR3 DNA is TGTGCCAGCAGCTTGGGCAGGGACACTGAAGCTTTCTTT.

The chain joins TRBV6-5 to TRBJ2-1; no reliable D call. The V end lost 5 bases, the J end lost 16 bases, and 18 bases lay between the germline ends. The CDR3 has 12 residues. Germline CDR1 MNHEY, CDR2 SVGAGI. The CDR3 loop reads CASSVEFGREFF. CDR3 coding DNA: TGTGCCAGCAGTGTTGAATTTGGAAGGGAATTCTTC.

The chain employs TRBV28 and TRBJ2-5; 11 bases map to TRBD2. Germline CDR1 is MDHEN and CDR2 is SYDVKM. This CDR3 comprises 15 residues. The J segment lost 4 bases and the V segment lost 7 bases, leaving 8 bases of the junction unmatched. The DNA of the CDR3 is TGTGCCAGCAACCCTCTAGCGGGGGGTGCAGAGACCCAGTACTTC. As protein: CASNPLAGGAETQYF.

The chain combines TRBV18 with TRBJ2-2; no firm D call. The germline gives CDR1 KGHSH, CDR2 LQKENI. CDR3 length: 13 amino acids. Trimming shortened V by 3 bases and J by 3 bases, and 5 bases separated the two germline ends. The CDR3: CASSPSYTGELFF. As DNA, the CDR3 is TGTGCCAGCTCACCGTCCTACACCGGGGAGCTGTTTTTT. Together with reference TRBV18 and TRBJ2-2, the CDR3 gives the full variable domain: NAGVMQNPRHLVRRRGQEARLRCSPMKGHSHVYWYRQLPEEGLKFMVYLQKENIIDESGMPKERFSAEFPKEGPSILRIQQVVRGDSAAYFCASSPSYTGELFFGEGSRLTVL.

This clone was observed a handful of times. CDR3 amino acids: CASSLVGENQPQHF. CDR3 coding DNA: TGCGCCAGCAGCTTGGTAGGGGAAAATCAGCCCCAGCATTTT. The chain employs TRBV5-1 and TRBJ1-5; a possible D gene is TRBD1 (5 bases). This CDR3 has 14 residues. V was cut by 0 bases and J by 4 bases, with 8 bases left in between. The germline gives CDR1 SGHRS, CDR2 YFSETQ.

The chain is built from TRBV4-1 and TRBJ2-6, with D unclear. Germline CDR1 reads MGHRA; CDR2 reads YSYEKL. V gave up 0 bases and J gave up 2 bases, with 2 bases separating them. The CDR3 extends over 14 amino acids. This CDR3 is CASSQEPGANVLTF. For the CDR3, the DNA is TGCGCCAGCAGCCAAGAGCCTGGGGCCAACGTCCTGACTTTC.

The J gene is TRBJ2-7, the V gene TRBV7-9; TRBD1 aligns across 12 bases. J was trimmed by 6 bases and V by 5 bases; bases with no gene match: 14. The V gene's germline CDR1 is SEHNR and CDR2 FQNEAQ (reference sequence). The length of the CDR3 is 17 residues. CDR3 region: CASSKTPRGQGAGEQYF. CDR3 DNA: TGTGCCAGCAGCAAAACCCCCCGGGGACAGGGGGCTGGCGAGCAGTACTTC.

The CDR3 here is CASSKPGHLNTEAFF. The CDR3 bases are TGTGCCAGCAGTAAGCCGGGACACTTGAACACTGAAGCTTTCTTT. The chain carries TRBV25-1 and TRBJ1-1; tentatively, D is TRBD1 (6 bases). The germline gives CDR1 MGHDK, CDR2 SYGVNS. Trimming took off 5 bases at V and 0 bases at J, with 13 bases between the two ends. CDR3 size: 15 residues.

The chain employs TRBV7-9 and TRBJ2-3, with D unresolved. Per germline, CDR1 SEHNR and CDR2 FQNEAQ (reference sequence). The CDR3 sequence is 13 residues long. Trimming removed 3 bases from V and 2 bases from J, with 6 bases in between. The CDR3 is CASSFDATDTQYF. CDR3 DNA: TGTGCCAGCAGCTTTGATGCCACAGATACGCAGTATTTT.

J is TRBJ2-7 and V is TRBV4-2, with unresolved D. Germline V gene sequence: CDR1 LGHNA, CDR2 YNFKEQ. Trimming shortened V by 0 bases and J by 1 base, and 19 bases separated the two germline ends. The CDR3 has 18 amino acids. The CDR3 DNA follows: TGTGCCAGCAGCCAAGAGATAGGCAAGCGTTCCCTATCCTACGAGCAGTACTTC. This sequence encodes CASSQEIGKRSLSYEQYF.

The chain links TRBV7-2 to TRBJ2-3; 7 nucleotides match TRBD1. This CDR3 spans 15 amino acids. Germline CDR1 and CDR2: SGHTA and FQGNSA. V trimming: 4 bases; J trimming: 2 bases; junction bases outside the gene matches: 6. The CDR3 DNA reads as TGTGCCAGCAGCTCGGGACAGTCCAACACAGATACGCAGTATTTT. It encodes CASSSGQSNTDTQYF.

The J gene is TRBJ2-7, the V gene TRBV6-5; 7 bases match TRBD1. Trimming cost V 6 bases and J 5 bases; bases outside gene matches: 4. The CDR3 length is 12 residues. The germline V gene has CDR1 MNHEY and CDR2 SVGAGI. The CDR3 sequence: CASSRTGDEQYF. The CDR3 nucleotides are TGTGCCAGCAGCAGGACAGGAGACGAGCAGTACTTC.

This clone has only one observation. The CDR3: CASSPALAGASEQFF. In nucleotides, the CDR3 is TGCGCCAGCAGCCCCGCCTTAGCGGGAGCGAGTGAGCAGTTCTTC. The rearrangement links TRBV4-1 to TRBJ2-1; 9 nucleotides line up with TRBD2. In germline, CDR1 is MGHRA, CDR2 YSYEKL. The CDR3 runs 15 residues. Losses at the gene ends were 4 bases for V and 9 bases for J; bases not matched to a gene: 10.